These T cell receptor beta chains were read from a single sample in a study of post-analysis software for immune sequencing data. TCRdb called the PCR reads again in MiXCR, with one record for every CDR3 protein. The sample includes 430,000 or so distinct CDR3 sequences, approximately 42% seen only once; the top ten take roughly 8.2%. The sequencing input was blood. The receptors originated from a girl aged 2-15 years with multiple sclerosis. CDR3s include the opening cysteine and the closing phenylalanine or tryptophan. Fields, in order: V gene, J gene, D gene, clone size, CDR3 protein, CDR3 DNA. The D gene is left open where the match is weak. Only some rows state a clone size, as once, few, many or a class for expanded clones.

>TRBV20-1|TRBJ1-2|.|.
CSALTPRTGNYGYTF
TGCAGTGCTCTTACGCCCCGGACGGGGAACTATGGCTACACCTTC
>TRBV11-2|TRBJ2-7|.|once
CASSSLVGPTYEQYF
TGTGCCAGCAGCTCATTGGTTGGGCCCACCTACGAGCAGTACTTC
>TRBV3-1|TRBJ2-7|.|few
CASSQDIGAYEQYF
TGTGCCAGCAGCCAAGATATCGGTGCCTACGAGCAGTACTTC
>TRBV6-5|TRBJ1-2|.|.
CASRSIGRSGYGYTF
TGTGCCAGCAGATCTATTGGGCGGAGCGGATATGGCTACACCTTC
>TRBV5-1|TRBJ1-5|.|.
CASPLQVDQPQHF
TGCGCCAGCCCCCTTCAAGTCGATCAGCCCCAGCATTTT
>TRBV28|TRBJ2-1|TRBD2|.
CASRGTSVQYEQFF
TGTGCCAGCCGAGGGACTAGCGTGCAATACGAGCAGTTCTTC
>TRBV29-1|TRBJ2-3|TRBD1|.
CSVVGRSRQGAKDTQYF
TGCAGCGTTGTCGGCCGGTCCAGACAGGGGGCAAAAGATACGCAGTATTTT
>TRBV3-1|TRBJ2-7|.|few
CASSLQDRPSYEQYF
TGTGCCAGCAGCCTCCAAGACAGGCCGTCCTACGAGCAGTACTTC
>TRBV24-1|TRBJ2-1|TRBD1|.
CATSGIPGQGGRDEQFF
TGTGCCACCAGTGGGATTCCGGGACAGGGGGGGAGAGATGAGCAGTTCTTC
>TRBV7-2|TRBJ1-1|.|.
CASSLVLWLDTNTEAFF
TGTGCCAGCAGCTTAGTCCTGTGGTTAGACACCAACACTGAAGCTTTCTTT
>TRBV6-5|TRBJ1-4|.|few
CASSYMRLANEKLFF
TGTGCCAGCAGTTACATGAGGTTGGCTAATGAAAAACTGTTTTTT
>TRBV12-3/TRBV12-4|TRBJ2-3|.|once
CASSLRLGGSTDTQYF
TGTGCCAGCAGTTTAAGGCTAGGGGGTAGCACAGATACGCAGTATTTT
>TRBV20-1|TRBJ1-2|.|few
CSARDRRLHGTYYGYTF
TGCAGTGCTAGAGATCGTCGGCTTCACGGAACCTACTATGGCTACACCTTC
>TRBV7-3|TRBJ1-2|.|.
CASSFGGLTLCIHGYTF
TGTGCCAGCAGCTTCGGCGGGTTGACCCTTTGTATCCATGGCTACACCTTC
>TRBV5-8|TRBJ1-5|TRBD1|.
CASSPRTGGQPQHF
TGTGCCAGCAGCCCCAGGACAGGGGGCCAGCCCCAGCATTTT
>TRBV4-2|TRBJ2-3|.|few
CASSHHVAETDTQYF
TGTGCCAGCAGCCACCATGTTGCGGAGACAGATACGCAGTATTTT
>TRBV10-3|TRBJ2-7|TRBD2|many
CAISEREGPSYEQYF
TGTGCCATCTCCGAAAGGGAGGGACCCTCATACGAGCAGTACTTC
>TRBV12-5|TRBJ2-1|.|few
CASGLVRHEQFF
TGTGCTAGTGGTTTGGTACGTCATGAGCAGTTCTTC
>TRBV28|TRBJ1-2|.|.
CASSLWGGGYTF
TGTGCCAGCAGTTTATGGGGAGGCGGCTACACCTTC
>TRBV29-1|TRBJ2-1|.|few
CSVEGVMSYNEQFF
TGCAGCGTTGAGGGGGTAATGTCCTACAATGAGCAGTTCTTC
>TRBV5-4|TRBJ1-1|.|few
CASRQAGNTEAFF
TGTGCCAGCCGACAAGCAGGGAACACTGAAGCTTTCTTT
>TRBV13|TRBJ2-1|.|few
CASSPRKGFNEQFF
TGTGCCAGCAGCCCCCGGAAGGGCTTTAATGAGCAGTTCTTC
>TRBV6-5|TRBJ2-5|TRBD1|few
CASSSGTGYQETQYF
TGTGCCAGCAGCTCCGGGACAGGGTACCAAGAGACCCAGTACTTC
>TRBV20-1|TRBJ2-1|.|.
CSAESPSTPRNEQFF
TGCAGTGCCGAATCACCATCCACCCCCCGTAATGAGCAGTTCTTC
>TRBV7-2|TRBJ2-2|.|few
CASSLMANTGELFF
TGTGCCAGCAGCTTAATGGCCAACACCGGGGAGCTGTTTTTT
>TRBV30|TRBJ1-2|.|.
CAWSVAPVYGYTF
TGTGCCTGGAGTGTCGCGCCCGTCTATGGCTACACCTTC
>TRBV7-9|TRBJ2-7|TRBD2|.
CASSSGLAGGPYEQYF
TGTGCCAGCAGCTCCGGACTAGCGGGGGGGCCCTACGAGCAGTACTTC
>TRBV29-1|TRBJ2-5|TRBD2|.
CSGSRLAEETQYF
TGCAGCGGAAGTAGACTAGCGGAAGAGACCCAGTACTTC
>TRBV3-1|TRBJ1-1|.|.
CASSSWSMNTEAFF
TGTGCCAGCAGCTCTTGGTCGATGAACACTGAAGCTTTCTTT
>TRBV2|TRBJ1-4|.|few
CASSDGQSNEKLFF
TGTGCCAGCAGTGATGGACAGAGTAATGAAAAACTGTTTTTT
>TRBV5-1|TRBJ2-1|.|few
CASSWKQGTAYNEQFF
TGCGCCAGCAGCTGGAAACAGGGAACCGCATACAATGAGCAGTTCTTC